These 13 T cell receptor beta chains were all obtained from the same sample, sequenced in a study of blood T cell repertoires in COVID-19. Clones were read by immunoSEQ multiplex PCR, and TCRdb kept only the in-frame ones, dropping some. This sample has around 300,000 clones; 75% to 90% occur once, and the top ten carry roughly 2.3%. The sample taken for sequencing was peripheral blood. These receptors came from a man aged 50-59 years with acute or convalescent COVID-19.

V is TRBV6-5 and J is TRBJ2-7; 9 bases match TRBD1. This CDR3 region has 15 residues. J lost 6 bases, V lost 6 bases, and 12 bases had no gene match. Germline values: CDR1 MNHEY, CDR2 SVGAGI. CDR3 DNA sequence: TGTGCCAGCAGCCCAAAAGGGACAGGGTCCACCGAGCAGTACTTC. Its protein product is CASSPKGTGSTEQYF.

The CDR3 protein is CAWSTPAGGTTGELFF. The CDR3 DNA follows: TGTGCCTGGAGCACCCCCGCGGGGGGGACGACCGGGGAGCTGTTTTTT. The chain has TRBV30 and TRBJ2-2; 9 bases are a match to TRBD2. The CDR3 is made up of 16 amino acids. The V gene's germline CDR1 is GTSNPN and CDR2 SVGIG (reference sequence). Unmatched junction bases numbered 10, after V lost 3 bases and J lost 5 bases.

The V and J genes are TRBV6-6 and TRBJ1-1; possible D gene TRBD1, 5 bases. Deletions cut 5 bases from V and 6 bases from J, with 10 bases between. Germline V gene data show CDR1 as MNHNY and CDR2 as SVGAGI (reference sequence). The CDR3 sequence is 12 residues long. CDR3 nucleotides: TGTGCCAGCAGTACCAAGGGGTCTGAAGCTTTCTTT. Its protein is CASSTKGSEAFF.

As concerns this clone: The junction departs from the called germline gene at one end, perhaps through a read error. The chain links TRBV7-7 to TRBJ2-3, with 8 nucleotides matching TRBD2. Germline-derived CDR1 and CDR2 are SSHAT and FNYEAQ (reference sequence). This CDR3 has 14 residues. The CDR3 sequence is CASSLSGGADTQYF. In nucleotides, the CDR3 is TGTGCTAGCAGCTTGTCCGGGGGGGCCGATACGCAGTATTTT. The variable domain in full, with the rest retrieved from reference TRBV7-7 and TRBJ2-3, is GAGVSQSPRYKVTKRGQDVTLRCDPISSHATLYWYQQALGQGPEFLTYFNYEAQPDKSGLPSDRFSAERPEGSISTLTIQRTEQRDSAMYRCASSLSGGADTQYFGPGTRLTVL.

The chain joins TRBV7-3 to TRBJ2-3; D remains unclear. Trimming took 2 bases from V and 2 from J, leaving 5 bases between them. Germline loops: CDR1 SGHTA, CDR2 FQGTGA. The CDR3 covers 13 residues. The CDR3 here is CASSLSYTDTQYF. CDR3 nucleotides: TGTGCCAGCAGCTTATCTTACACAGATACGCAGTATTTT.

This chain joins TRBV19 and TRBJ1-1; TRBD1 matches 7 bases. J was trimmed by 4 bases and V by 6 bases; bases with no gene match: 8. CDR1 and CDR2 from the germline V gene are LNHDA and SQIVND (reference sequence). CDR3 length: 14 residues. The CDR3 DNA reads as TGTGCCAGTAGCCCCAAACAGGGGATCACTGAAGCTTTCTTT. Its protein is CASSPKQGITEAFF.

The chain couples TRBV19 to TRBJ1-6; 10 nucleotides line up with TRBD1. The CDR3 consists of 12 residues. With 6 bases clipped from V and 13 bases from J, the junction kept 3 bases outside the gene matches. Germline V lookup: CDR1 LNHDA, CDR2 SQIVND (reference sequence). CDR3 protein: CASRGQGTPLHF. CDR3 coding DNA: TGTGCCAGTAGGGGACAGGGGACCCCCCTCCACTTT.

This chain uses TRBV3-1 (or the pseudogene TRBV3-2) with TRBJ2-1; 7 bases align to TRBD2. V lost 5 bases to trimming and J lost 5 bases; unmatched junction nucleotides: 12. The CDR3 loop spans 16 amino acids. Germline assignment: CDR1 LGHDT and CDR2 YNNKEL (reference sequence). CDR3 in amino acids: CASSSWGSGENNEQFF. The CDR3 region has the DNA TGTGCCAGCAGCTCCTGGGGGAGCGGGGAAAACAATGAGCAGTTCTTC.

This chain joins TRBV6-5 and TRBJ1-2; 9 nucleotides agree with TRBD1. The CDR3 loop spans 14 amino acids. V was pared by 6 bases and J by 6 bases, with 8 bases of the junction left unmatched. The V gene's germline CDR1 is MNHEY and CDR2 SVGAGI. The CDR3 sequence: CASRKQGAKDGYTF. The CDR3 bases are TGTGCCAGCAGGAAACAGGGGGCCAAGGATGGCTACACCTTC.

J is TRBJ2-3 and V is TRBV4-2; 10 bases align to TRBD2. Germline V gene data show CDR1 as LGHNA and CDR2 as YNFKEQ. This CDR3 comprises 17 residues. J was trimmed by 2 bases and V by 3 bases; bases with no gene match: 8. CDR3: CASSQATSGAYTDTQYF. The CDR3 region has the DNA TGTGCCAGCAGCCAGGCCACTAGCGGGGCCTACACAGATACGCAGTATTTT.

The rearrangement links TRBV10-2 to TRBJ1-5, with unresolved D. The CDR3 covers 12 residues. In germline, CDR1 is WSHSY, CDR2 SAAADI. With 0 bases removed from V and 11 bases from J, the gap between germline ends came to 8 bases. The CDR3 is CASSESKRAQHF. In DNA form, the CDR3 reads TGCGCCAGCAGTGAGTCTAAACGAGCCCAGCATTTT.

Only one count was recorded for this clone. The chain joins TRBV9 to TRBJ2-3, with D possibly being TRBD1 (5 bases). The ends were cut back, 3 bases at V and 2 bases at J, with 13 bases in the middle. Germline CDR1 and CDR2: SGDLS and YYNGEE. The CDR3 length is 15 residues. The CDR3 nucleotides read TGTGCCAGCAGCGGGTCTGACAGACTCACAGATACGCAGTATTTT. Amino acids: CASSGSDRLTDTQYF.

The chain combines TRBV7-3 with TRBJ2-1; 10 nucleotides line up with TRBD1. The germline gives CDR1 SGHTA, CDR2 FQGTGA. This CDR3 has 15 amino acids. J lost 3 bases, V lost 5 bases, and 4 bases had no gene match. CDR3 protein: CASSPGQGVYNEQFF. Written as DNA, the CDR3 is TGTGCCAGCAGCCCCGGACAGGGGGTCTACAATGAGCAGTTCTTC.